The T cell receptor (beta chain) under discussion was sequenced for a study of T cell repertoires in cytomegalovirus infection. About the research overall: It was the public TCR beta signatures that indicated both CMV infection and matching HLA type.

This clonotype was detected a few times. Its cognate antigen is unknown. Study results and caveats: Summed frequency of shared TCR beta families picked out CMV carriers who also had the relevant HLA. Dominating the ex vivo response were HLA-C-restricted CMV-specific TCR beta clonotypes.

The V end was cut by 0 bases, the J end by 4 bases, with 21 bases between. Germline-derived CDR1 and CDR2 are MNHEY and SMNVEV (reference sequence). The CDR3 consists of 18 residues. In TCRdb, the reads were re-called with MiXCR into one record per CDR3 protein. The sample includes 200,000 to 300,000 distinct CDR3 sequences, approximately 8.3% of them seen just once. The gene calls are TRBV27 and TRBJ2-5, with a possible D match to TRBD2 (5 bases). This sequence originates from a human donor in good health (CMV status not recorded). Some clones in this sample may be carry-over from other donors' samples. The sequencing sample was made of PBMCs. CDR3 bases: TGTGCCAGCAGTTTATCCGGCCGTGTAGCGCCCCGTGGAGAGACCCAGTACTTC. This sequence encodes CASSLSGRVAPRGETQYF.